Listed below are T cell receptor beta chains from one sample, sequenced in a study of post-analysis software for immune sequencing data. Each CDR3 protein gets one entry after TCRdb re-called the PCR reads with MiXCR. The sample yields about 500,000 distinct CDR3 sequences, roughly 45% seen once. Sample: blood. All receptors derive from a girl aged 5 to 17 with multiple sclerosis. Both conserved end residues are part of each CDR3.

TRBJ1-1 TRBV11-2 CASSLRVSGTANEAFF
TRBJ2-7 TRBV6-5 CASSYGAGGGYEQYF
TRBJ2-1 TRBV5-6 CASSLALQQFF
NA TRBV5-1 CASSLVGLAGSHNEQYF
TRBJ2-5 TRBV5-6 CASSGASGIPEETQYF
TRBJ2-1 TRBV4-1 CANSQEREQFF
TRBJ2-1 TRBV5-1 CASSFYSGSYNEQFF
TRBJ2-7 TRBV20-1 CSARVQDYEQYF
TRBJ2-4 TRBV28 CASRPGRNIQYF
TRBJ2-5 TRBV7-7 CASSLIFAGGETQYF
TRBJ2-5 TRBV10-3 CAISDPDSEETQYF
TRBJ1-5 TRBV7-2 CASSYKVGDQPQHF
NA TRBV6-1 CASSGGVGTTQYF
TRBJ2-2 TRBV6-6 CASSSRETGELFF
TRBJ2-1 TRBV10-3 CAIRLQAPGEQFF
TRBJ2-3 TRBV6-5 CASNRDTRTDTQYF
TRBJ2-1 TRBV20-1 CSARGGARASGESSYNEQFF
TRBJ2-7 TRBV20-1 CSASHWGMHEQYF
TRBJ1-2 TRBV29-1 CSVERLGRHSGYTF
TRBJ1-5 TRBV7-3 CASSNLYGAQPQHF
NA TRBV20-1 CSARREGRLETQYF
TRBJ2-6 TRBV11-1 CASSFGSVGFGANVLTF